These 2 T cell receptor beta chains were sequenced from one sample in a study of T cell responses to AZD1222 COVID-19 vaccine. Repertoires were generated with immunoSEQ multiplex PCR, while TCRdb's copy carries only in-frame clones and drops some. The table lists 55,000 to 70,000 clones, about 90% of them singletons, with less than 9% in the top ten. Sample: peripheral blood, taken on day 0 of AZD1222 vaccination. The receptors stem from an adult in good health.

This clone has more than one count but fewer than ten. The chain joins TRBV2 to TRBJ1-6, with 9 bases aligning to TRBD1. V lost 4 bases to trimming and J lost 9 bases; unmatched junction nucleotides: 7. The CDR3 sequence is 15 residues long. Germline V gene sequence: CDR1 SNHLY, CDR2 FYNNEI. The CDR3 DNA follows: TGTGCCAGCAGTGGTACCGGGACAGGGACTTCACCCCTCCACTTT. As protein: CASSGTGTGTSPLHF. The full variable domain, its missing parts supplied by reference TRBV2 and TRBJ1-6, is EPEVTQTPSHQVTQMGQEVILRCVPISNHLYFYWYRQILGQKVEFLVSFYNNEISEKSEIFDDQFSVERPDGSNFTLKIRSTKLEDSAMYFCASSGTGTGTSPLHFGNGTRLTVT.

The chain joins TRBV9 to TRBJ2-7; TRBD2 agrees at 9 bases. This CDR3 has 15 residues. V was clipped by 2 bases and J by 3 bases; unmatched bases: 6. Germline V gives CDR1 SGDLS, CDR2 YYNGEE. The chain's CDR3 is CASSVGLAGNYEQYF. The CDR3 nucleotides are TGTGCCAGCAGCGTCGGGCTAGCGGGGAACTACGAGCAGTACTTC.